This TCR beta chain originates from a study of blood T cell repertoires in COVID-19. On the study more broadly: The United States, Italy and Spain supplied acute and convalescent COVID-19 samples.

In the study's own analysis: Cell counts per sample came from amplifying reference gene primers. Repertoires were generated with immunoSEQ multiplex PCR, while TCRdb's copy carries only in-frame clones and drops some. The V and J calls and clone size are taken from that table; D and trimming were inferred from the DNA. In the table there are around 190,000 clones, 81% of which are singletons. This CDR3 is 13 amino acids long. Germline V lookup: CDR1 LNHDA, CDR2 SQIVND (reference sequence). V was trimmed by 10 bases and J by 2 bases, leaving 13 bases between them. Participants' reported clinical history set cohort assignment. Resolution of symptoms, clearance, or two negative PCRs was present in recovered Cohort 3 donors.

Sequenced material: PBMCs or T cells enriched from blood (not recorded which). The chain joins TRBV19 to TRBJ2-3; a weak D match, TRBD2 (5 bases). The sequence came from a man aged 40-55 years who had recovered from COVID-19. The CDR3 region is CATSRVFTDTQYF. CDR3 DNA: TGTGCCACCTCGAGGGTATTCACAGATACGCAGTATTTT.